This is a list of T cell receptor beta chains from one sample in a study of T cell changes during pregnancy in multiple sclerosis. Generated by immunoSEQ multiplex PCR, the TCRdb table keeps only in-frame clones and is missing some. The sample has roughly 38,000 clones; more than 70% are singletons. The sample consisted of CD8+ T cells from peripheral blood mononuclear cells, taken in the third trimester of pregnancy. The receptors derive from a female donor with multiple sclerosis, enrolled in a pregnancy study. The CDR3 runs from the conserved cysteine through the conserved F or W. Fields, in order: clone size, V gene, D gene, J gene, CDR3 protein, CDR3 DNA. D genes are given only for firm matches. Clone sizes are given selectively: once, few, many, or a class where the clone is expanded.

>-|TRBV2|-|TRBJ1-6
CASSDVGGSYNSPLHF
TGTGCCAGCAGTGACGTCGGGGGCTCCTATAATTCACCCCTCCACTTT
>-|TRBV18|TRBD2|TRBJ2-5
CASSPIGVGPTSGAQETQYF
TGTGCCAGCTCACCGATAGGGGTCGGCCCTACTAGCGGGGCCCAAGAGACCCAGTACTTC
>-|TRBV18|-|TRBJ2-5
CASSPGGKETQYF
TGTGCCAGCTCACCTGGAGGGAAAGAGACCCAGTACTTC
>-|TRBV30|-|TRBJ2-1
CAWRRLSSYNEQFF
TGTGCCTGGAGACGACTAAGCTCCTACAATGAGCAGTTCTTC
>-|TRBV27|TRBD1|TRBJ2-7
CASSFRDSTYEQYF
TGTGCCAGCAGTTTCCGGGACAGCACCTACGAGCAGTACTTC
>-|TRBV6-5|-|TRBJ1-2
CASSYAEEFWTF
TGTGCCAGCAGTTACGCGGAGGAATTCTGGACCTTC
>-|TRBV28|TRBD2|TRBJ2-7
CASSWLAGGRRREQYF
TGTGCCAGCAGTTGGCTAGCGGGGGGTCGGCGGCGCGAGCAGTACTTC
>medium-sized|TRBV5-1|TRBD1|TRBJ2-2
CASSPRGLGQGAGELFF
TGCGCCAGCAGCCCAAGGGGTCTGGGACAGGGCGCCGGGGAGCTGTTTTTT
>once|TRBV6-5|TRBD2|TRBJ2-1
CASSYAAGDQFF
TGTGCCAGCAGTTACGCAGCGGGGGATCAGTTCTTC
>-|TRBV6-1|TRBD1|TRBJ2-6
CASGQGEPGANVLTF
TGTGCCAGCGGACAGGGGGAACCTGGGGCCAACGTCCTGACTTTC
>-|TRBV19|-|TRBJ1-1
CASSMTIRGNTEAFF
TGTGCCAGTAGTATGACCATAAGGGGGAACACTGAAGCTTTCTTT
>-|TRBV2|TRBD2|TRBJ2-5
CASSQSGRGVQETQYF
TGTGCCAGCAGCCAGAGCGGGCGGGGGGTTCAAGAGACCCAGTACTTC
>-|TRBV4-1|-|TRBJ1-5
CASSQDPRGSQPQHF
TGCGCCAGCAGCCAAGATCCCAGGGGAAGTCAGCCCCAGCATTTT
>-|TRBV28|-|TRBJ1-6
CASSLRRNSPLHF
TGTGCCAGCAGTCTCCGGCGGAATTCACCCCTCCACTTT
>-|TRBV2|-|TRBJ2-7
CASRHVGGGMVYEQYF
TGTGCCAGCAGGCACGTTGGCGGGGGCATGGTATACGAGCAGTACTTC
>-|TRBV6-5|-|TRBJ2-1
CASSRGGEQFF
TGTGCCAGCAGTCGAGGAGGTGAGCAGTTCTTC